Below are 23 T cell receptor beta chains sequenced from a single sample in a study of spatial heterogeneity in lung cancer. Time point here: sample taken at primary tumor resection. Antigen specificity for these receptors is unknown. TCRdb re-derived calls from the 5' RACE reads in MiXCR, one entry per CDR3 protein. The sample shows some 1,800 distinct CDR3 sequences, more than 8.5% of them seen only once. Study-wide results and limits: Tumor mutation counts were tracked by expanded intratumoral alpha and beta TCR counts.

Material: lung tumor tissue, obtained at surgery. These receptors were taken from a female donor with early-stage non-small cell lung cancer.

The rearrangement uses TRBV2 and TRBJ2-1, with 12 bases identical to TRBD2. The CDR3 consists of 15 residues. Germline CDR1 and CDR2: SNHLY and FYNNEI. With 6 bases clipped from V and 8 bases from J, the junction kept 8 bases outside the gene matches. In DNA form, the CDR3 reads TGTGCCAGCAGGGCACTAGCGGGAGGACGGGATGAGCAGTTCTTC. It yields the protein CASRALAGGRDEQFF. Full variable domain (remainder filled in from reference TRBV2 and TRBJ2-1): EPEVTQTPSHQVTQMGQEVILRCVPISNHLYFYWYRQILGQKVEFLVSFYNNEISEKSEIFDDQFSVERPDGSNFTLKIRSTKLEDSAMYFCASRALAGGRDEQFFGPGTRLTVL.

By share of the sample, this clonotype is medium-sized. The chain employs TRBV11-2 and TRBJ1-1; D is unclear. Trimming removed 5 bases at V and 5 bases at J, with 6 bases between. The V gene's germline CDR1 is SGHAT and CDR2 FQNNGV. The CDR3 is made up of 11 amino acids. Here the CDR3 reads CASSLGTEAFF. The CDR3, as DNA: TGTGCCAGCAGCCTCGGGACTGAAGCTTTCTTT. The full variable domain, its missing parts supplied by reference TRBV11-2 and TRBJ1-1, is EAGVAQSPRYKIIEKRQSVAFWCNPISGHATLYWYQQILGQGPKLLIQFQNNGVVDDSQLPKDRFSAERLKGVDSTLKIQPAKLEDSAVYLCASSLGTEAFFGQGTRLTVV.

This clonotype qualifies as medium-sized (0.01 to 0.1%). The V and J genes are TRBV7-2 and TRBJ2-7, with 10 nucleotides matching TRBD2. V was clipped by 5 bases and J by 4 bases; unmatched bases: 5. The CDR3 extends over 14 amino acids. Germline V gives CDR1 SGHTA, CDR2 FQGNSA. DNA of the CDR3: TGTGCCAGCAGCGAGTCTAGCGGGAGATACGAGCAGTACTTC. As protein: CASSESSGRYEQYF. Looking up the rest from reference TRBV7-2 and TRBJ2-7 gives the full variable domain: GAGVSQSPSNKVTEKGKDVELRCDPISGHTALYWYRQSLGQGLEFLIYFQGNSAPDKSGLPSDRFSAERTGGSVSTLTIQRTQQEDSAVYLCASSESSGRYEQYFGPGTRLTVT.

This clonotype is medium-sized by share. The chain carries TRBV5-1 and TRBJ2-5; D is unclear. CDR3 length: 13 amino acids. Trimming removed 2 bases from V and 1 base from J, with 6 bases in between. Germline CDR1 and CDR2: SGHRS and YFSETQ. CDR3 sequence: CASSFAGQETQYF. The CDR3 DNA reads TGCGCCAGCAGCTTCGCCGGCCAAGAGACCCAGTACTTC. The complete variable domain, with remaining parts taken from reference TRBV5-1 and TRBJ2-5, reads KAGVTQTPRYLIKTRGQQVTLSCSPISGHRSVSWYQQTPGQGLQFLFEYFSETQRNKGNFPGRFSGRQFSNSRSEMNVSTLELGDSALYLCASSFAGQETQYFGPGTRLLVL.

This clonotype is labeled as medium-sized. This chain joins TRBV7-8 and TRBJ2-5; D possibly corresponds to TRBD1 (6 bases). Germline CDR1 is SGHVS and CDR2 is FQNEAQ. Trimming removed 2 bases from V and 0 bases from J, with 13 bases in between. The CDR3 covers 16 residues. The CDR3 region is CASSLRTGLDQETQYF. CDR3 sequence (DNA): TGTGCCAGCAGCTTACGCACAGGGTTGGACCAAGAGACCCAGTACTTC.

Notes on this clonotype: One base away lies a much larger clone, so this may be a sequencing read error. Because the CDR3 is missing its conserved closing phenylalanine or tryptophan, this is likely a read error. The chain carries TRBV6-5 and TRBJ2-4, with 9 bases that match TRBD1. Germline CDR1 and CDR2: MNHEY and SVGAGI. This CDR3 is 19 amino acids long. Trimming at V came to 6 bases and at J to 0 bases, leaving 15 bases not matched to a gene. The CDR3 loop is CASRGTGTGRAVAKNIQYS. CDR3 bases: TGTGCCAGCAGGGGAACCGGGACAGGGAGAGCCGTAGCCAAAAACATTCAGTACTCC.

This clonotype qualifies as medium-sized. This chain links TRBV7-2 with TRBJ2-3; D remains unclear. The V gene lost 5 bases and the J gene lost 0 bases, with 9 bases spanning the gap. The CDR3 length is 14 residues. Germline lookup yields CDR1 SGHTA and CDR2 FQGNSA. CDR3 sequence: CASSVRRSTDTQYF. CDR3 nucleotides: TGTGCCAGCAGCGTCCGAAGGAGCACAGATACGCAGTATTTT.

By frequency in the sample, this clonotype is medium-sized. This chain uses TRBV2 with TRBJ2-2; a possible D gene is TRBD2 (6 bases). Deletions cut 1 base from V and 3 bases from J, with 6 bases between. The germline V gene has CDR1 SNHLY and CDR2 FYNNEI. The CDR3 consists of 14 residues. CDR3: CASSEGDYTGELFF. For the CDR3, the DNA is TGTGCCAGCAGTGAAGGGGACTACACCGGGGAGCTGTTTTTT.

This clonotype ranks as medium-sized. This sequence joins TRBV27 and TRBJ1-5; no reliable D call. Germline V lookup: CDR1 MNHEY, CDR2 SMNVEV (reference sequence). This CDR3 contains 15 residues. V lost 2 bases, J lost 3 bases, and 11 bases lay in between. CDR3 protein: CASSLMGGFNQPQHF. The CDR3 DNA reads TGTGCCAGCAGTTTAATGGGTGGGTTCAATCAGCCCCAGCATTTT.

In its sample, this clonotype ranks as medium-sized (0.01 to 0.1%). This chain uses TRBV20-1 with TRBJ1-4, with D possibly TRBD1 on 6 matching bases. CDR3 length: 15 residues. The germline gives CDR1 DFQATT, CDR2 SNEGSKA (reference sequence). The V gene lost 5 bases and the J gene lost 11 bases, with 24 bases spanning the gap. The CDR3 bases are TGCAGTGCTGCAATTAGTGGGGGCGATGATGGGAAACTGTTTTTT. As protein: CSAAISGGDDGKLFF.

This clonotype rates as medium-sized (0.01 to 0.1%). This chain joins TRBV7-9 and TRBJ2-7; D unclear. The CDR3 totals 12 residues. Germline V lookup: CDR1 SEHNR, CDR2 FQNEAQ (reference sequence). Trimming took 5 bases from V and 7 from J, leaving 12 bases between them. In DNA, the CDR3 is TGTGCCAGCAGCCGTGAAATCGGGGAGCAGTACTTC. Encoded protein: CASSREIGEQYF.

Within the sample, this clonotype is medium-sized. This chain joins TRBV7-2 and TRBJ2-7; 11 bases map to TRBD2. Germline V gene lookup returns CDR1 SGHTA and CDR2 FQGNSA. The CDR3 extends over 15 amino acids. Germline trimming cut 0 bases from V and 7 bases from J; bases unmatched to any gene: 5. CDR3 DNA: TGTGCCAGCAGCTTAGCGTTAGCGGGGGGGAGGGAGCAGTACTTC. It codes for CASSLALAGGREQYF.

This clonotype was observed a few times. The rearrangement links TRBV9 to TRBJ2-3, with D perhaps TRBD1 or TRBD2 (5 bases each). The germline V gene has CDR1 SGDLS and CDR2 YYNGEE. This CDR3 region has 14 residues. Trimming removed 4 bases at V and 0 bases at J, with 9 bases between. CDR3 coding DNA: TGTGCCAGCAGCCCTGGGGACAGCACAGATACGCAGTATTTT. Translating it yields CASSPGDSTDTQYF.

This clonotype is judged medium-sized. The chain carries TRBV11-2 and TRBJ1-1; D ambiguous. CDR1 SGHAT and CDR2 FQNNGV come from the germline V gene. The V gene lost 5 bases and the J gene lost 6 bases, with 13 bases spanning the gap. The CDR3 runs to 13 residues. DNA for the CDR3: TGTGCCAGCAGCCGACCCTCCTCCCCTGAAGCTTTCTTT. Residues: CASSRPSSPEAFF.

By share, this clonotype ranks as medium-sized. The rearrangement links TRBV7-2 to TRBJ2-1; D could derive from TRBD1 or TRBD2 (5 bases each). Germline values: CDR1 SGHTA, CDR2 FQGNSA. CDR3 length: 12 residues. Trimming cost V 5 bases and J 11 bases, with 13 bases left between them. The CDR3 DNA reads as TGTGCCAGCAGCCCCCAGGGAGAAAAGCAGTTCTTC. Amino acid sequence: CASSPQGEKQFF.

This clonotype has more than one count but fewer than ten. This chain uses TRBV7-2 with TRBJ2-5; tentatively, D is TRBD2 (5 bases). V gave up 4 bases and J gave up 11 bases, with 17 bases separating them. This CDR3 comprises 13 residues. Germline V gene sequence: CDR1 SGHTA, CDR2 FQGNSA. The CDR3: CASSSLPGGWQYF. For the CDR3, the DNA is TGTGCCAGCAGCTCCCTTCCAGGCGGGTGGCAGTACTTC.

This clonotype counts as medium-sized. This CDR3 reads CASSSGGEETQYF. The DNA of the CDR3 is TGCGCCAGCAGCTCGGGCGGAGAAGAGACCCAGTACTTC. The chain uses TRBV5-1 and TRBJ2-5; no reliable D call. Germline V gives CDR1 SGHRS, CDR2 YFSETQ. This CDR3 region has 13 residues. The V and J ends lost 3 bases and 3 bases respectively, with 9 bases between them.

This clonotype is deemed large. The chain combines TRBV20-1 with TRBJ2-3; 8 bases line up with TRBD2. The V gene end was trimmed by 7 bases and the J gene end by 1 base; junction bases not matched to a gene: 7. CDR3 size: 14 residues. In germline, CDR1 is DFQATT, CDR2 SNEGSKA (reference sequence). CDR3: CSVSVTSGTDTQYF. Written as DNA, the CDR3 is TGCAGTGTTTCGGTGACTAGCGGCACAGATACGCAGTATTTT.

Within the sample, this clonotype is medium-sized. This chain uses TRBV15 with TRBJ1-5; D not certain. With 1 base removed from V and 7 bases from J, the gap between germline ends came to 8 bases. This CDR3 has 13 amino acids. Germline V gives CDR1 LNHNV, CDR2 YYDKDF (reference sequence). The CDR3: CATSRALQQPQHF. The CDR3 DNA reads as TGTGCCACCAGCAGAGCGTTACAGCAGCCCCAGCATTTT.

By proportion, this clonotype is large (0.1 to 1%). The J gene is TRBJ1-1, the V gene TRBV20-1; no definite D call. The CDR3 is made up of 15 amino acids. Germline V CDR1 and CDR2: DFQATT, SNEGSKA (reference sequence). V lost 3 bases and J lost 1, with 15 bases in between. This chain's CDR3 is CSASIRELSNTEAFF. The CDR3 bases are TGCAGTGCTAGCATCCGGGAGCTATCGAACACTGAAGCTTTCTTT.

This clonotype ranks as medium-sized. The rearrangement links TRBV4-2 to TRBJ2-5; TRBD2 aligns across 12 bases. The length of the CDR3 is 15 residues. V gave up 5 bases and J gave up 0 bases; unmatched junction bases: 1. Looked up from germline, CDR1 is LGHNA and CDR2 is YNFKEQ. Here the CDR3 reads CASSRTSGDQETQYF. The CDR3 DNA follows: TGTGCCAGCAGCAGGACTAGCGGGGACCAAGAGACCCAGTACTTC.

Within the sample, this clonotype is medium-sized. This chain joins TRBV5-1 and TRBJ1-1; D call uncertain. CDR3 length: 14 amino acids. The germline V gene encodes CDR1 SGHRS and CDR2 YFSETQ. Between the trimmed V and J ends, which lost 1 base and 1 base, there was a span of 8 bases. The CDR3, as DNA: TGCGCCAGCAGCTTGATGCGGAAGAACACTGAAGCTTTCTTT. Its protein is CASSLMRKNTEAFF.

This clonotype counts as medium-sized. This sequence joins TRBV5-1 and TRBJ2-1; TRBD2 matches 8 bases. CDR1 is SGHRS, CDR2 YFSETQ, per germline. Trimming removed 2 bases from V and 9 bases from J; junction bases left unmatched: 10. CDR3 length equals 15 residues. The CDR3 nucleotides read TGCGCCAGCAGCTTAGGTCTAGCGGGTAGCAGTGAGCAGTTCTTC. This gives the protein CASSLGLAGSSEQFF. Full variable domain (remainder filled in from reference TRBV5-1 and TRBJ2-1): KAGVTQTPRYLIKTRGQQVTLSCSPISGHRSVSWYQQTPGQGLQFLFEYFSETQRNKGNFPGRFSGRQFSNSRSEMNVSTLELGDSALYLCASSLGLAGSSEQFFGPGTRLTVL.